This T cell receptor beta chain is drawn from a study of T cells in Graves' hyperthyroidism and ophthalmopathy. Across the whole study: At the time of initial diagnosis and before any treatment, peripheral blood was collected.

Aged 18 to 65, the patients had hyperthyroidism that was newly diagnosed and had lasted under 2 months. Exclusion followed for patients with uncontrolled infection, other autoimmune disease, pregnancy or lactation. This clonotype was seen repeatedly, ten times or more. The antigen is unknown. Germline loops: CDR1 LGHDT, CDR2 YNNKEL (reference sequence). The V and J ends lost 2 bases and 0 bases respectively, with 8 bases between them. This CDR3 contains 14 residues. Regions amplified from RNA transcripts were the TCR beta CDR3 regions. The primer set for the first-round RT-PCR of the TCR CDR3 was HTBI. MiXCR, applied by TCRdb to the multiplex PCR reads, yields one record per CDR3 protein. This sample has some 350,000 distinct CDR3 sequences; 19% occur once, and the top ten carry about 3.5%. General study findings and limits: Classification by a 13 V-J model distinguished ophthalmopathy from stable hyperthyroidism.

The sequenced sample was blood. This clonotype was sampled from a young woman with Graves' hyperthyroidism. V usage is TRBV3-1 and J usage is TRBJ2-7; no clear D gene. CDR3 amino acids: CASSQKASSYEQYF. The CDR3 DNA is TGTGCCAGCAGCCAAAAGGCGAGCTCCTACGAGCAGTACTTC.